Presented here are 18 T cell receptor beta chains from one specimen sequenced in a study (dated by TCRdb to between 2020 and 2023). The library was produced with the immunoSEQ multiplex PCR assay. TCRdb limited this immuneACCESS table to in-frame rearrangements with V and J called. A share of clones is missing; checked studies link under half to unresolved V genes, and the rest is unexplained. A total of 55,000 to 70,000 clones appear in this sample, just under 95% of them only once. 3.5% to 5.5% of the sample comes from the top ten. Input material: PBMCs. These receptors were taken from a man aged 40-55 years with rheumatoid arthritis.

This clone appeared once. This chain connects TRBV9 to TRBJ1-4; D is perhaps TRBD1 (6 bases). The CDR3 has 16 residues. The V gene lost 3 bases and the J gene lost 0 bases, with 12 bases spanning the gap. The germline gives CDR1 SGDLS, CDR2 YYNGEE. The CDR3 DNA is TGTGCCAGCAGCGCCTCGGACAGTCCAACTAATGAAAAACTGTTTTTT. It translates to CASSASDSPTNEKLFF. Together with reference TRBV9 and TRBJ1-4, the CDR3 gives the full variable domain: DSGVTQTPKHLITATGQRVTLRCSPRSGDLSVYWYQQSLDQGLQFLIQYYNGEERAKGNILERFSAQQFPDLHSELNLSSLELGDSALYFCASSASDSPTNEKLFFGSGTQLSVL.

CDR3 in amino acids: CASSWGANYGYTF. The CDR3 nucleotides are TGTGCCAGTAGCTGGGGGGCTAACTATGGCTACACCTTC. The J gene is TRBJ1-2, the V gene TRBV19, with D perhaps matching TRBD1 (5 bases). This CDR3 contains 13 residues. Germline assignment: CDR1 LNHDA and CDR2 SQIVND (reference sequence). Trimming took 6 bases from V and 0 from J, leaving 8 bases between them.

The CDR3 sequence is CASSEGAGEQYF. CDR3 nucleotide sequence: TGTGCCAGCAGCGAGGGGGCGGGTGAGCAGTACTTC. The chain employs TRBV2 and TRBJ2-7, with 7 bases that match TRBD1. The CDR3 consists of 12 residues. J was trimmed by 7 bases and V by 6 bases; bases with no gene match: 6. Germline V gene sequence: CDR1 SNHLY, CDR2 FYNNEI.

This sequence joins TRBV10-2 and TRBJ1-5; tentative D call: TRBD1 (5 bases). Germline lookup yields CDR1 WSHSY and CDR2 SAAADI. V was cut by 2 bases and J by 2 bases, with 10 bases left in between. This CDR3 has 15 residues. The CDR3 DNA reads TGCGCCAGCAGTGAGGGGGGGACGGGCAATCAGCCCCAGCATTTT. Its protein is CASSEGGTGNQPQHF.

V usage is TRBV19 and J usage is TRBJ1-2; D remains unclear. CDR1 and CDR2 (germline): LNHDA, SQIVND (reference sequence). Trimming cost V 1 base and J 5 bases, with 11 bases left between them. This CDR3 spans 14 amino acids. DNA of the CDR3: TGTGCCAGTAGTATAGCCGCGGGCCCTTATGGCTACACCTTC. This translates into CASSIAAGPYGYTF.

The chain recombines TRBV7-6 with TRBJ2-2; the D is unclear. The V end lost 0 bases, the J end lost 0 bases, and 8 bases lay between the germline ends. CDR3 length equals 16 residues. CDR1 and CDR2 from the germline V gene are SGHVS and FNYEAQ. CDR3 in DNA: TGTGCCAGCAGCTTAGCCCCACTCCCGAACACCGGGGAGCTGTTTTTT. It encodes CASSLAPLPNTGELFF. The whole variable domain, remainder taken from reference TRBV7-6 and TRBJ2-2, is GAGVSQSPRYKVTKRGQDVALRCDPISGHVSLYWYRQALGQGPEFLTYFNYEAQQDKSGLPNDRFSAERPEGSISTLTIQRTEQRDSAMYRCASSLAPLPNTGELFFGEGSRLTVL.

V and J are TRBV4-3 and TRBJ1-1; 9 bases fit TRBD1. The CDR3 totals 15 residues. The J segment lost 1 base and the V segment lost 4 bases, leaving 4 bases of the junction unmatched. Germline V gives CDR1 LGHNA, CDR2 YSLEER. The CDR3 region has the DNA TGCGCCAGCAGCCCGGGGACAGGGACGAACACTGAAGCTTTCTTT. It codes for CASSPGTGTNTEAFF.

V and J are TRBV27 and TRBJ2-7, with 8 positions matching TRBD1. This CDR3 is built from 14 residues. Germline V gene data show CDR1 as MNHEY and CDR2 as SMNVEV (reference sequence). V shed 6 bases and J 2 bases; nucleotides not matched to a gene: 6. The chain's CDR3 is CASRNGQGPYEQYF. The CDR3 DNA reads TGTGCCAGCAGGAATGGACAGGGCCCCTACGAGCAGTACTTC.

CDR3 protein: CASSLDRATYNEQFF. Here the CDR3 DNA reads TGTGCCAGCAGTCTGGACAGGGCCACCTACAATGAGCAGTTCTTC. The chain recombines TRBV7-3 with TRBJ2-1; 8 positions agree with TRBD1. After removal of 6 bases from V and 2 bases from J, the junction contained 6 bases not matched to a gene. The germline V gene encodes CDR1 SGHTA and CDR2 FQGTGA. The CDR3 totals 15 residues.

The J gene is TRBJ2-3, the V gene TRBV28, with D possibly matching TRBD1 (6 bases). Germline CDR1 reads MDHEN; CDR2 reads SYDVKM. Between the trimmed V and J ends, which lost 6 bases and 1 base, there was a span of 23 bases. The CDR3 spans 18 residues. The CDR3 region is CASRPPGQHRARTDTQYF. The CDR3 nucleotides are TGTGCCAGCAGGCCCCCCGGACAGCACCGCGCACGCACAGATACGCAGTATTTT. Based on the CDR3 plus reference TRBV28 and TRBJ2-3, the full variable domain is DVKVTQSSRYLVKRTGEKVFLECVQDMDHENMFWYRQDPGLGLRLIYFSYDVKMKEKGDIPEGYSVSREKKERFSLILESASTNQTSMYLCASRPPGQHRARTDTQYFGPGTRLTVL.

The CDR3 nucleotides read TGTGCCAGCAGTTATCGGGAATTGGCCTACGAGCAGTACTTC. As protein: CASSYRELAYEQYF. The rearrangement uses TRBV6-6 and TRBJ2-7, with a weak D call TRBD2 (5 bases). Germline loops: CDR1 MNHNY, CDR2 SVGAGI (reference sequence). The CDR3 loop spans 14 amino acids. The V gene lost 3 bases and the J gene lost 2 bases, with 11 bases spanning the gap.

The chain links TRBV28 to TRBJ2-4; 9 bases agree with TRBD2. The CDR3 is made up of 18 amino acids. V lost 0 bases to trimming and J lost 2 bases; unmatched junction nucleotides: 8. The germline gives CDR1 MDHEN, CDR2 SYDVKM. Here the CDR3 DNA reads TGTGCCAGCAGTTTATGGGGGTTGCGGGAGGGGTCCAAAAACATTCAGTACTTC. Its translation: CASSLWGLREGSKNIQYF.

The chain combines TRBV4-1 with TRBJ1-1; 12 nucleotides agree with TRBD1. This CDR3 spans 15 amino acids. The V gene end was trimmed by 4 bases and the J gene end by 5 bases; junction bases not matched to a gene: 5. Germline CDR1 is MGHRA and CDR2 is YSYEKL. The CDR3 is CASSLGDRGRTEAFF. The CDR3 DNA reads TGCGCCAGCAGCCTAGGGGACAGGGGGCGGACTGAAGCTTTCTTT.

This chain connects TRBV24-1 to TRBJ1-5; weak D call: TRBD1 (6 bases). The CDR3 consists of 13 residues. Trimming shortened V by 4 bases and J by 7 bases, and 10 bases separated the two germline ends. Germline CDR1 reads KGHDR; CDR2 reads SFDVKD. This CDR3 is CATSEQGGQPQHF. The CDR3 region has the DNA TGTGCCACCAGTGAACAGGGAGGGCAGCCCCAGCATTTT.

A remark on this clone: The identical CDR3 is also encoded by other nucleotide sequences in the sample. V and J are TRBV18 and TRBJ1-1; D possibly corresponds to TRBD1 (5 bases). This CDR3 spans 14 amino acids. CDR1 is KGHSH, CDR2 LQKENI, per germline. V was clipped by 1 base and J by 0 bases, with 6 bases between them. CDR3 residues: CASSPRGMNTEAFF. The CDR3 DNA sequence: TGTGCCAGCTCACCACGGGGGATGAACACTGAAGCTTTCTTT.

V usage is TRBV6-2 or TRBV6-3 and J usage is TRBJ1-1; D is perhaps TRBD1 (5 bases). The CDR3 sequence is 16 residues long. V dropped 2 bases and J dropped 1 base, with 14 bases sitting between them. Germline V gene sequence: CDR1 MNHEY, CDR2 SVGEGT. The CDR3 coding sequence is TGTGCCAGCAGTTACATTGGGTGGGGGAGGAACACTGAAGCTTTCTTT. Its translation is CASSYIGWGRNTEAFF.

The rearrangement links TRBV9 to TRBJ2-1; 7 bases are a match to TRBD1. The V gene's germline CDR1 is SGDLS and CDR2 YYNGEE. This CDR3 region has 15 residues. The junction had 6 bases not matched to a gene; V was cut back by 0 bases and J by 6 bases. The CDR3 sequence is CASSVGTSGGNEQFF. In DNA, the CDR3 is TGTGCCAGCAGCGTAGGGACCTCAGGGGGCAATGAGCAGTTCTTC.

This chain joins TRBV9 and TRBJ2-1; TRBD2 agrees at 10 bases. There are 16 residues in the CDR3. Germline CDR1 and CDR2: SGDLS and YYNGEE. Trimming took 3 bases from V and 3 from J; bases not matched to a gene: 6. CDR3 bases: TGTGCCAGCAGCGCATCTAGCGGGAGTGTCTACAATGAGCAGTTCTTC. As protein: CASSASSGSVYNEQFF.